A selection of T cell receptor beta chains follows, all from one sample in a study of blood T cell repertoires in COVID-19. Libraries were prepared by immunoSEQ multiplex PCR; TCRdb keeps only in-frame clonotypes and omits some of them. The sample comprises hundreds of thousands of clones, 85% to 90% of which are singletons, and more than 0.8% rests with the top ten. The sample was PBMCs or T cells enriched from blood (not recorded which). The receptors were sampled from a young man who had recovered from COVID-19. Both conserved end residues are part of each CDR3. Fields, in order: V gene, J gene, D gene, CDR3 protein. D genes are given only for firm matches.

TRBV29-1	TRBJ2-7	TRBD1	CSVAGTQGATYEQYF
TRBV19	TRBJ2-4	TRBD1	CASSKAGGKTLAKNIQYF
TRBV5-5	TRBJ2-7	TRBD1	CASSRTGNYEQYF
TRBV7-9	TRBJ1-6	-	CASSLSGGALHF
TRBV11-2	TRBJ1-1	-	CASSPRGMNTEAFF
TRBV4-1	TRBJ2-5	TRBD1	CASSQGDRGGRGETQYF
TRBV29-1	TRBJ1-1	-	CSVALGWGARNTEAFF
TRBV19	TRBJ1-4	TRBD1	CASSIAGFGTANEKLFF
TRBV19	TRBJ1-5	-	CASSIPLLQPQHF
TRBV4-1	TRBJ2-1	TRBD2	CASSQAPGTSGRAVEQFF
TRBV7-3	TRBJ2-1	TRBD2	CASSNGLVKEQFF
TRBV3-1/TRBV3-2	TRBJ2-5	-	CASRRLAEQETQYF
TRBV9	TRBJ1-1	TRBD1	CASSPRPGTVVAFF
TRBV28	TRBJ2-7	TRBD2	CASSLFRGSDEQYF
TRBV6-5	TRBJ1-1	-	CASTAFGNTEAFF
TRBV6-1	TRBJ2-7	TRBD2	CASSEGHPWYSGTNLDEQYF
TRBV11-2	TRBJ1-1	-	CASSLVILRNTEAFF
TRBV2	TRBJ1-2	TRBD1	CASTTLGLGRGNGYTF
TRBV28	TRBJ1-6	-	CASRPRGSSYNSPLHF
TRBV19	TRBJ2-3	-	CASSIGGSSTDTQYF
TRBV4-2	TRBJ2-7	TRBD2	CASSQVGTSGSYEQYF
TRBV6-2/TRBV6-3	TRBJ2-3	-	CASSYSTKGLSRTDTQYF
TRBV6-5	TRBJ2-7	-	CASTRGSSYEQYF
TRBV7-9	TRBJ1-1	-	CASSERQVSNTEAFF
TRBV12-3/TRBV12-4	TRBJ1-2	-	CASSSTGQGYTF
TRBV29-1	TRBJ1-2	TRBD1	CSVADRGLGYTF
TRBV5-1	TRBJ1-5	-	CASSSEGGDPQHF
TRBV5-1	TRBJ1-4	-	CASSFGSPSEKLFF
TRBV27	TRBJ2-5	-	CASIEETQYF
TRBV2	TRBJ1-2	TRBD1	CASRGQAGGYTF
TRBV9	TRBJ1-4	TRBD1	CASSVDGTGNEKLFF
TRBV19	TRBJ2-2	-	CASMGRVNTGELFF
TRBV7-2	TRBJ2-5	TRBD2	CASSLVPAGEETQYF
TRBV7-7	TRBJ2-2	TRBD2	CASSATSVANTGELFF
TRBV4-1	TRBJ2-2	-	CASSQGTRTGELFF
TRBV5-4	TRBJ2-1	TRBD2	CASRLASGSSSYNEQFF
TRBV7-8	TRBJ2-3	TRBD2	CASSPSRLRGGSTDTQYF
TRBV5-4	TRBJ1-2	-	CASSQGTNYGYTF
TRBV5-1	TRBJ2-2	TRBD1	CASSAGQGTTGELFF
TRBV7-3	TRBJ2-1	-	CASSFLDNEQFF
TRBV6-5	TRBJ1-6	TRBD1	CASRIRQGAGSPLHF
TRBV18	TRBJ1-3	-	CASSPVAGSGNTIYF
TRBV15	TRBJ2-5	TRBD1	CATSNDRGPLGGTQYF